A selection of T cell receptor beta chains follows, all from one sample in a study of cytomegalovirus exposure and HLA in healthy donors. Clones were sequenced by immunoSEQ multiplex PCR, and TCRdb holds only the in-frame ones, with some missing. The sample shows some 40,000 clones, 68% of them seen only once. The sequencing input was PBMCs. All receptors come from a man in his forties or fifties in good health and CMV-seronegative. Each CDR3 is given with its conserved first and last residue. The D gene is left open where the match is weak. Clone size, where shown, is once, few, many, or a class for clones that have expanded.

j_call clone_size d_call v_call cdr3_aa cdr3_nt
TRBJ1-2 . TRBD1 TRBV6-1 CASTPGQGVNYGYTF TGTGCCAGCACCCCCGGACAGGGGGTGAACTATGGCTACACCTTC
TRBJ1-6 . . TRBV27 CASQGLGYNSPLHF TGTGCCAGCCAGGGACTTGGCTATAATTCACCCCTCCACTTT
TRBJ2-3 few . TRBV6-5 CASSYSSGTQYF TGTGCCAGCAGTTACTCTTCCGGTACGCAGTATTTT
TRBJ2-5 few . TRBV2 CASSDSQETQYF TGTGCCAGCAGTGACAGCCAAGAGACCCAGTACTTC
TRBJ2-7 . . TRBV4-3 CASSQETGRYEQYF TGCGCCAGCAGCCAAGAGACAGGGAGGTACGAGCAGTACTTC
TRBJ2-7 . . TRBV7-9 CASSYRTTNSYEQYF TGTGCCAGCAGCTACAGGACTACTAACTCCTACGAGCAGTACTTC
TRBJ2-2 . TRBD1 TRBV30 CAWSSDRGTGELFF TGTGCCTGGAGTTCGGACAGGGGCACCGGGGAGCTGTTTTTT
TRBJ2-7 . . TRBV30 CAWRRGGGGYYEQYF TGTGCCTGGCGGAGGGGAGGAGGCGGCTACTACGAGCAGTACTTC
TRBJ1-1 few . TRBV6-6 CASSQTGNTEAFF TGTGCCAGCAGTCAGACAGGGAACACTGAAGCTTTCTTT
TRBJ1-5 few . TRBV6-1 CASSEGAGSGNQPQHF TGTGCCAGCAGTGAAGGGGCAGGGTCGGGCAATCAGCCCCAGCATTTT
TRBJ2-7 . TRBD1 TRBV28 CASRLPGGSWEQYF TGTGCCAGCAGGTTACCAGGGGGCTCTTGGGAGCAGTACTTC
TRBJ1-5 . . TRBV10-3 CAISESESQPQHF TGTGCCATCAGTGAGTCAGAGAGTCAGCCCCAGCATTTT
TRBJ2-5 . TRBD2 TRBV5-1 CASTKRGESGETQYF TGCGCCAGCACCAAGCGGGGGGAATCTGGGGAGACCCAGTACTTC
TRBJ1-5 . . TRBV28 CASSLTGRAGRNQPQHF TGTGCCAGCAGTTTAACAGGGAGGGCAGGGCGCAATCAGCCCCAGCATTTT
TRBJ2-6 . . TRBV7-8 CASSLVHSGANVLTF TGTGCCAGCAGCTTAGTCCACTCTGGGGCCAACGTCCTGACTTTC
TRBJ2-7 . TRBD1 TRBV6-1 CASSKRGQDPYEQYF TGTGCCAGCAGCAAAAGGGGACAGGACCCCTACGAGCAGTACTTC
TRBJ2-5 . TRBD2 TRBV6-5 CASSPSGGETQYF TGTGCCAGCAGCCCTAGCGGGGGGGAGACCCAGTACTTC
TRBJ2-2 once TRBD1 TRBV4-1 CASSSGTGMNTGELFF TGCGCCAGCAGCTCCGGGACAGGGATGAACACCGGGGAGCTGTTTTTT
TRBJ2-2 few . TRBV5-1 CASSQDMMNTGELFF TGCGCCAGCAGCCAGGACATGATGAACACCGGGGAGCTGTTTTTT
TRBJ2-1 once . TRBV6-5 CASSRGRYNEQFF TGTGCCAGCAGTAGAGGTCGGTACAATGAGCAGTTCTTC
TRBJ1-2 once TRBD1 TRBV5-1 CASSLEGGGQGYGYTF TGCGCCAGCAGCTTGGAAGGCGGGGGACAGGGCTATGGCTACACCTTC
TRBJ2-5 . TRBD2 TRBV30 CAWTSGGAGRETQYF TGTGCCTGGACTAGCGGGGGGGCGGGTCGAGAGACCCAGTACTTC
TRBJ1-4 . . TRBV7-6 CASSLQHGSEKLFF TGTGCCAGCAGCTTACAGCACGGGAGCGAAAAACTGTTTTTT
TRBJ1-2 . . TRBV4-1 CASSQEEVGVANYGYTF TGCGCCAGCAGCCAAGAGGAGGTCGGGGTTGCTAACTATGGCTACACCTTC
TRBJ1-2 . . TRBV30 CAWSRSGYGYTF TGTGCCTGGAGTAGATCAGGGTATGGCTACACCTTC
TRBJ1-1 . TRBD1 TRBV29-1 CSVEGGQGAGAFF TGCAGCGTTGAAGGGGGACAGGGGGCAGGAGCTTTCTTT
TRBJ2-5 . . TRBV2 CASSQDTPRETQYF TGTGCCAGCAGTCAGGACACCCCGAGGGAGACCCAGTACTTC
TRBJ2-5 . . TRBV10-2 CASSEWRETQYF TGCGCCAGCAGTGAATGGAGGGAGACCCAGTACTTC
TRBJ1-1 few TRBD1 TRBV7-2 CASSLYTGENTEAFF TGTGCCAGCAGCTTGTACACAGGGGAGAACACTGAAGCTTTCTTT
TRBJ2-1 . . TRBV7-2 CASAWPGDYNEQFF TGTGCCAGTGCCTGGCCGGGGGACTACAATGAGCAGTTCTTC
TRBJ1-2 . TRBD1 TRBV6-1 CASSDFGTGSFNYGYTF TGTGCCAGCAGTGATTTCGGGACAGGGAGTTTTAACTATGGCTACACCTTC
TRBJ2-5 once . TRBV28 CASSSDPGQETQYF TGTGCCAGCAGTTCTGACCCGGGTCAAGAGACCCAGTACTTC
TRBJ1-1 . . TRBV6-1 CASSERRALEAFF TGTGCCAGCAGTGAGCGCAGGGCCCTTGAAGCTTTCTTT
TRBJ2-7 . . TRBV18 CASSPGGDEQYF TGTGCCAGCTCACCAGGAGGAGACGAGCAGTACTTC
TRBJ2-2 few . TRBV5-4 CASSHREANTGELFF TGTGCCAGCAGCCACAGGGAAGCGAACACCGGGGAGCTGTTTTTT
TRBJ1-5 few . TRBV19 CASSLLGAGNQPQHF TGTGCCAGTAGTCTCCTGGGGGCCGGCAATCAGCCCCAGCATTTT
TRBJ2-3 once TRBD2 TRBV29-1 CSVAGRGVNGGTLTF TGCAGCGTTGCGGGGCGGGGGGTCAACGGGGGAACACTGACTTTT
TRBJ2-7 . . TRBV25-1 CASSPTGDLYEQYF TGTGCCAGCAGCCCGACAGGTGACCTCTACGAGCAGTACTTC
TRBJ1-4 . . TRBV7-8 CASSLVSSNEKLFF TGTGCCAGCAGCTTAGTCAGTTCCAATGAAAAACTGTTTTTT
TRBJ1-5 . . TRBV27 CASSFMGDQPQHF TGTGCCAGCAGTTTTATGGGAGATCAGCCCCAGCATTTT
TRBJ2-7 . . TRBV28 CASRTPSEIPREQYF TGTGCCAGCAGAACCCCTTCCGAAATCCCTCGGGAGCAGTACTTC
TRBJ2-2 . . TRBV7-7 CASSPFLQESTGELFF TGTGCTAGCAGCCCCTTTCTACAGGAGAGCACCGGGGAGCTGTTTTTT
TRBJ1-1 . . TRBV9 CASSPQGQGGTEAFF TGTGCCAGCAGCCCCCAAGGTCAGGGTGGAACTGAAGCTTTCTTT
TRBJ2-7 few . TRBV30 CASTPLPSSPDEQYF TGTGCCTCGACCCCCCTGCCTAGCAGTCCCGACGAGCAGTACTTC
TRBJ2-6 . TRBD1 TRBV4-2 CASSPTGGSGANVLTF TGTGCCAGCAGCCCGACAGGGGGCTCTGGGGCCAACGTCCTGACTTTC
TRBJ2-1 . . TRBV11-2 CASSSRGYEQFF TGTGCCAGCAGCTCCAGGGGTTATGAGCAGTTCTTC
TRBJ2-5 . TRBD1 TRBV4-1 CASSQEGDRGWETQYF TGCGCCAGCAGCCAAGAGGGGGACAGGGGTTGGGAGACCCAGTACTTC
TRBJ2-5 . TRBD2 TRBV7-2 CASSTPGGFETQYF TGTGCCAGCAGCACCCCCGGGGGGTTTGAGACCCAGTACTTC
TRBJ1-1 . . TRBV29-1 CSVASRMDTEAFF TGCAGCGTTGCATCCAGGATGGACACTGAAGCTTTCTTT
TRBJ2-3 . TRBD2 TRBV6-1 CASSELWRGGTDTQYF TGTGCCAGCAGTGAACTGTGGCGGGGGGGAACAGATACGCAGTATTTT
TRBJ2-1 . . TRBV11-3 CASSLDGRRSYEQFF TGTGCCAGCAGCTTAGATGGGAGGCGGAGCTATGAGCAGTTCTTC
TRBJ2-7 few TRBD1 TRBV6-1 CASSKPGQGVGEQYF TGTGCCAGCAGTAAACCGGGACAGGGGGTAGGCGAGCAGTACTTC
TRBJ2-5 . TRBD2 TRBV4-2 CASSQEVSGGAETQYF TGTGCCAGCAGCCAAGAAGTTAGCGGGGGGGCGGAGACCCAGTACTTC
TRBJ2-2 . . TRBV6-1 CASTLSGVLTGELFF TGTGCCAGCACCCTCTCCGGGGTTCTAACCGGGGAGCTGTTTTTT
TRBJ2-5 . . TRBV6-5 CASRLTSRQETQYF TGTGCCAGCAGACTGACTAGTAGGCAAGAGACCCAGTACTTC
TRBJ2-2 . . TRBV6-6 CASSLDSANTGELFF TGTGCCAGCAGCCTGGACAGTGCGAACACCGGGGAGCTGTTTTTT
TRBJ2-3 few TRBD2 TRBV30 CAWKSGGEADTQYF TGTGCCTGGAAGAGCGGGGGGGAAGCAGATACGCAGTATTTT
TRBJ1-1 . . TRBV11-1 CASSRTLNTEAFF TGTGCCAGCAGCCGGACATTGAACACTGAAGCTTTCTTT